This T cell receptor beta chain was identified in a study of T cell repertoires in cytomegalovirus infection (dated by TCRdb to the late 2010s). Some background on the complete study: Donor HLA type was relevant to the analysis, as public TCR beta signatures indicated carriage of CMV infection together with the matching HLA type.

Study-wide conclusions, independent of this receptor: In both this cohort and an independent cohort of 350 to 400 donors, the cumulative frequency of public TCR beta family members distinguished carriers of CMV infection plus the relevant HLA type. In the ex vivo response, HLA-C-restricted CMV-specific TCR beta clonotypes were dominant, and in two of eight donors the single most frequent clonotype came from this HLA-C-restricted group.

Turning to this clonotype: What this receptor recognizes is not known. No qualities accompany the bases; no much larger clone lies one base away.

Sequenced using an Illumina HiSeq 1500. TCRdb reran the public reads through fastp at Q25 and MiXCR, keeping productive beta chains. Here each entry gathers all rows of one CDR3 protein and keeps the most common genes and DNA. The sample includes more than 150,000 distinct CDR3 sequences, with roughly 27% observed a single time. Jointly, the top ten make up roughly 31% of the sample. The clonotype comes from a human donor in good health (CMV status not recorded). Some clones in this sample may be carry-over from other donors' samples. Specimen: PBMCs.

This receptor has the CDR3 CASSPDRGPQHF. Here is the DNA: TGTGCCAGCAGCCCGGACAGAGGGCCCCAGCATTTT. The rearranged chain carries TRBV2 and TRBJ1-5; tentative D gene TRBD1, with 6 bases matching. The CDR3, from cysteine to phenylalanine, totals 12 residues. The sequence is cut down to CDR3 DNA, 36 bases in frame from base 1. The germline V gene supplies CDR1 SNHLY and CDR2 FYNNEI. V is reduced by 6 bases and J by 9 bases, leaving a spacing of 12 bases between them.